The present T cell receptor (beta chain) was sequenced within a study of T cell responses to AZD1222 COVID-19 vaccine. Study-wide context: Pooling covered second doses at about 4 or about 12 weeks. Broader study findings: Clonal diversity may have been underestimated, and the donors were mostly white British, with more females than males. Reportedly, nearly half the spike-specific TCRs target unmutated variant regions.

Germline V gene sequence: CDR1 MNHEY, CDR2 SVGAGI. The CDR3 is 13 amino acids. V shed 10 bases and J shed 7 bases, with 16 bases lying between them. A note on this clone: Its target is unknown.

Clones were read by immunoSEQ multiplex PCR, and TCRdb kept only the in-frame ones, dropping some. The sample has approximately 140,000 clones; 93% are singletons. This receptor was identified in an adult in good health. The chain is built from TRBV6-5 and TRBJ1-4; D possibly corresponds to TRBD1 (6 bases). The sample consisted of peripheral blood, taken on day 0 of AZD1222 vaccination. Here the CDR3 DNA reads TGTGCCACCCAACTTACCAGGGGTGAAAAACTGTTTTTT. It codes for CATQLTRGEKLFF.